In this sample, the clone carrying this T cell receptor beta chain turned up many times. These data come from a study of blood T cell repertoires in COVID-19. In the study overall: Acute and convalescent COVID-19 samples came from the United States, Italy and Spain.

Sequencing used immunoSEQ multiplex PCR; TCRdb keeps in-frame clones, though not all of them. The table records 110,000 or so clones, 88% of them present only once. With 4 bases clipped from V and 9 bases from J, the junction kept 3 bases outside the gene matches. Germline assignment: CDR1 LNHDA and CDR2 SQIVND (reference sequence). This CDR3 is built from 12 residues. The source material was peripheral blood. The rearrangement links TRBV19 to TRBJ2-1; 7 positions match TRBD1. The sequence was obtained from a human donor in a cohort sampled during active COVID-19. The CDR3 nucleotides read TGTGCCAGTAGTACACAGGGGCCTGAGCAGTTCTTC. Protein product: CASSTQGPEQFF.